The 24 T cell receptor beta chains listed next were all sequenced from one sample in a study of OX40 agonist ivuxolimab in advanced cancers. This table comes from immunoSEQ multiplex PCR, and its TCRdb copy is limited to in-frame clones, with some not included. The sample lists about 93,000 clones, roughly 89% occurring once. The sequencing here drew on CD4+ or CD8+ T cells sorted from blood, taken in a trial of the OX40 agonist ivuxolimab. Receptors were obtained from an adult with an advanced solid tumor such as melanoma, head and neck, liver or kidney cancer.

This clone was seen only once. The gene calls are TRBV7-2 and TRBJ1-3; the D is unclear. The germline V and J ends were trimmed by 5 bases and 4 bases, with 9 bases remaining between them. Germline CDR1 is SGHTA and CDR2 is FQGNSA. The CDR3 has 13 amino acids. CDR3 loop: CASSPLRGNTIYF. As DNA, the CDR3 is TGTGCCAGCAGCCCCCTAAGAGGAAACACCATATATTTT.

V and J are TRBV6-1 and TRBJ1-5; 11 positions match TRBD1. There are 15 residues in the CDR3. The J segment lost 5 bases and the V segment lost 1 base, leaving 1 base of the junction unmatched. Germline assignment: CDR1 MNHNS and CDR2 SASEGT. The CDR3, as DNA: TGTGCCAGCAGTGAAGGGGACAGGGGGTATCAGCCCCAGCATTTT. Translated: CASSEGDRGYQPQHF.

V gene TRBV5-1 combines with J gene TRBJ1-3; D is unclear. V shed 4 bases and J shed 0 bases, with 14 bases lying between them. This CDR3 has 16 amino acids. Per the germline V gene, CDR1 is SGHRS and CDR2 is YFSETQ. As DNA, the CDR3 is TGCGCCAGCAGCCCTGCCGGGTCTCACTCTGGAAACACCATATATTTT. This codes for CASSPAGSHSGNTIYF. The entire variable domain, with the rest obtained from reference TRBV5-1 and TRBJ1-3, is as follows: KAGVTQTPRYLIKTRGQQVTLSCSPISGHRSVSWYQQTPGQGLQFLFEYFSETQRNKGNFPGRFSGRQFSNSRSEMNVSTLELGDSALYLCASSPAGSHSGNTIYFGEGSWLTVV.

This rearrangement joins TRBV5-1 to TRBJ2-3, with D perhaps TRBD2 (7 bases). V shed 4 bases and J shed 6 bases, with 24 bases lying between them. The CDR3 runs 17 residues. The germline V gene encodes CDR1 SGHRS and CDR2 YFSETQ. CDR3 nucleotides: TGCGCCAGCAGCACGGACAGTAGGTCTAGCGGAAGGGATACGCAGTATTTT. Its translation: CASSTDSRSSGRDTQYF.

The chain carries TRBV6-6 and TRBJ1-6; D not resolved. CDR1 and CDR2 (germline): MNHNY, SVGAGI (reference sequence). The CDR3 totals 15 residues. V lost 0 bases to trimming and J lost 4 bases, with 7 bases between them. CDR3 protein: CASSYSGGYNSPLHF. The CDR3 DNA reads TGTGCCAGCAGTTACTCGGGAGGGTATAATTCACCCCTCCACTTT.

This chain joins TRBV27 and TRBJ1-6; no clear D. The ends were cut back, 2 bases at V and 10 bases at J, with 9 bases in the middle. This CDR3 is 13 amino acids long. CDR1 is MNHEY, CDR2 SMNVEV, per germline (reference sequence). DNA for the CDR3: TGTGCCAGCAGTTTAATCCTCAAATCACCCCTCCACTTT. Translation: CASSLILKSPLHF.

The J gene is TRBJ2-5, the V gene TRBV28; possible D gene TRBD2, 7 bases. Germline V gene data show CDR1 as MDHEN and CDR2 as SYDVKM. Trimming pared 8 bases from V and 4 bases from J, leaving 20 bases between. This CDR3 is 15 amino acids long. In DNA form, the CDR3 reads TGTGCCAGCGCAGGGGCGGGAGAAGGGCGAGAGACCCAGTACTTC. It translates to CASAGAGEGRETQYF. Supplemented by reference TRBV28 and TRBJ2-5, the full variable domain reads DVKVTQSSRYLVKRTGEKVFLECVQDMDHENMFWYRQDPGLGLRLIYFSYDVKMKEKGDIPEGYSVSREKKERFSLILESASTNQTSMYLCASAGAGEGRETQYFGPGTRLLVL.

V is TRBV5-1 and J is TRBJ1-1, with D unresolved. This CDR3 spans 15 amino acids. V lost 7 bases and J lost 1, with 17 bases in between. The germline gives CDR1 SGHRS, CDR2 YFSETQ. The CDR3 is CASREITDTNTEAFF. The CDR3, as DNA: TGCGCCAGCCGAGAAATCACAGATACGAACACTGAAGCTTTCTTT.

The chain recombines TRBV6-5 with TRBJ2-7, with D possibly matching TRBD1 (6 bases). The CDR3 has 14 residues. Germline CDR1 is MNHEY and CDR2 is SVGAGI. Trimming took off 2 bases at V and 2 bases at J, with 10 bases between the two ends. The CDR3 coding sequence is TGTGCCAGCAGTTACCCTGGACAGACCTACGAGCAGTACTTC. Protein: CASSYPGQTYEQYF.

CDR3 loop: CAWSLGQVGAQETQYF. The CDR3 nucleotides are TGTGCCTGGAGTCTGGGCCAAGTCGGGGCACAAGAGACCCAGTACTTC. The rearrangement joins TRBV30 to TRBJ2-5; the D gene could be TRBD1 or TRBD2 (5 bases each). The CDR3 loop spans 16 amino acids. The germline V and J ends were trimmed by 2 bases and 2 bases, with 18 bases remaining between them. Germline CDR1 and CDR2: GTSNPN and SVGIG (reference sequence).

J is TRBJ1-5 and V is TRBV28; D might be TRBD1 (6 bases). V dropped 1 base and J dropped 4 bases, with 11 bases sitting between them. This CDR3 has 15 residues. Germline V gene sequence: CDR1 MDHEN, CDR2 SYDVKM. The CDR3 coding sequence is TGTGCCAGCAGTTTATTGGACAGTTCTAATCAGCCCCAGCATTTT. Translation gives CASSLLDSSNQPQHF.

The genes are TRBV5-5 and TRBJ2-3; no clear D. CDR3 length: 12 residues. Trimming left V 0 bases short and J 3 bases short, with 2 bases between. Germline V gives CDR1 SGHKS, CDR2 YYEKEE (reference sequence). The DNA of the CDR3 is TGTGCCAGCAGCTTGGTTACAGATACGCAGTATTTT. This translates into CASSLVTDTQYF.

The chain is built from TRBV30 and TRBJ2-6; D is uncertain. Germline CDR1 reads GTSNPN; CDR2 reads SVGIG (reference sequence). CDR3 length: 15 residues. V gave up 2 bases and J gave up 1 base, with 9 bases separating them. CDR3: CAWSFRFSGANVLTF. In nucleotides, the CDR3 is TGTGCCTGGAGTTTTCGTTTTTCTGGGGCCAACGTCCTGACTTTC.

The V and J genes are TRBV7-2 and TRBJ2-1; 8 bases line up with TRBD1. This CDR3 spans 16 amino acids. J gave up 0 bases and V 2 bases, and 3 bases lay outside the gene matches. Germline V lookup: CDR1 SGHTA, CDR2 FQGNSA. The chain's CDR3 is CASSLRTGSSYNEQFF. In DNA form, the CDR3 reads TGTGCCAGCAGCTTAAGGACAGGGAGCTCCTACAATGAGCAGTTCTTC.

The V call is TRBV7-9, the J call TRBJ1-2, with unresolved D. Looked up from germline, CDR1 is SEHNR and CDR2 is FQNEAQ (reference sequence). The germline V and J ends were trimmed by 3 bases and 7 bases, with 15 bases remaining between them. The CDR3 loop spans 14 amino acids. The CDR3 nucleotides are TGTGCCAGCAGCTTTCCGACACCAGCGGGTGGCTACACCTTC. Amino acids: CASSFPTPAGGYTF.

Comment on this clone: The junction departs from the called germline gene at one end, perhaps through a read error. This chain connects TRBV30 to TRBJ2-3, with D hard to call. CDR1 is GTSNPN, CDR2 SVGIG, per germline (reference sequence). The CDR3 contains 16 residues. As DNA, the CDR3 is TGTGCCTGGACCCTTGCCGAGTCCCACCCCACAAATACGCAGTATTTT. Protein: CAWTLAESHPTNTQYF.

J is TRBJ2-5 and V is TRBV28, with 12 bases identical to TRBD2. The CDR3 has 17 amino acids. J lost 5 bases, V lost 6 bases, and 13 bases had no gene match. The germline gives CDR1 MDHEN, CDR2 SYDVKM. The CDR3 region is CASSPPTTSGSYETQYF. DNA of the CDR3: TGTGCCAGCAGCCCACCGACGACTAGCGGGAGCTACGAGACCCAGTACTTC.

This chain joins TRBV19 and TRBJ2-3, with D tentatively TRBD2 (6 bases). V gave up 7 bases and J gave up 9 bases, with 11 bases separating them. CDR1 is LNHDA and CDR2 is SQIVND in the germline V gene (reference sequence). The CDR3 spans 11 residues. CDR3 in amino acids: CASTSGETQYF. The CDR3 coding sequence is TGTGCCAGTACCTCGGGGGAAACGCAGTATTTT. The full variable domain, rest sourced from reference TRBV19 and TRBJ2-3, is DGGITQSPKYLFRKEGQNVTLSCEQNLNHDAMYWYRQDPGQGLRLIYYSQIVNDFQKGDIAEGYSVSREKKESFPLTVTSAQKNPTAFYLCASTSGETQYFGPGTRLTVL.

The CDR3 protein is CASSLPSGGNTDTQYF. In DNA form, the CDR3 reads TGCGCCAGCAGCTTACCTAGCGGGGGGAATACAGATACGCAGTATTTT. The chain recombines TRBV5-1 with TRBJ2-3; 11 nucleotides line up with TRBD2. With 2 bases clipped from V and 3 bases from J, the junction kept 5 bases outside the gene matches. The length of the CDR3 is 16 residues. CDR1 is SGHRS, CDR2 YFSETQ, per germline.

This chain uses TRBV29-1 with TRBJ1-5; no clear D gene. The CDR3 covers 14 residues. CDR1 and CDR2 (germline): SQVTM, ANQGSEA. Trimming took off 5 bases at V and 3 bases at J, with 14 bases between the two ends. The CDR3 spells CSVRQTGFNQPQHF. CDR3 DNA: TGCAGCGTTCGACAAACGGGGTTCAATCAGCCCCAGCATTTT.

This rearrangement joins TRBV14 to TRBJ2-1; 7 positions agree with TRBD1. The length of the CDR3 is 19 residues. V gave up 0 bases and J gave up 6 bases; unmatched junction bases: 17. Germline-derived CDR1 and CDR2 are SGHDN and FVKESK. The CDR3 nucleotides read TGTGCCAGCAGCCAAGATAGGCGGCAGGGGGTAGCTTTTTTCAATGAGCAGTTCTTC. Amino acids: CASSQDRRQGVAFFNEQFF.

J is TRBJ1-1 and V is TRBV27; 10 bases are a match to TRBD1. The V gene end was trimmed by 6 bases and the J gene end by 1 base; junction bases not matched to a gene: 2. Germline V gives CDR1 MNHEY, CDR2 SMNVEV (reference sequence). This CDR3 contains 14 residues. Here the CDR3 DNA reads TGTGCCAGCAGACGGGACAGGGGGAACACTGAAGCTTTCTTT. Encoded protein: CASRRDRGNTEAFF.

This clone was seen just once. The CDR3 loop reads CASQTGEGGYTF. CDR3 nucleotides: TGTGCCAGTCAGACAGGGGAAGGCGGCTACACCTTC. The genes are TRBV6-1 and TRBJ1-2; 8 bases are a match to TRBD1. This CDR3 is 12 amino acids long. Germline lookup yields CDR1 MNHNS and CDR2 SASEGT. J was trimmed by 8 bases and V by 9 bases; bases with no gene match: 8.

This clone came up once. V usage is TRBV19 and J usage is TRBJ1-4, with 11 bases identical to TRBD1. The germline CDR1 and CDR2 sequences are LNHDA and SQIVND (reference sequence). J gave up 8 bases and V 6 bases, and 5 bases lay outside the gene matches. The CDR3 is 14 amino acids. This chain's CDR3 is CASRDRGRTEKLFF. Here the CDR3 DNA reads TGTGCCAGTAGGGACAGGGGGCGCACCGAAAAACTGTTTTTT.